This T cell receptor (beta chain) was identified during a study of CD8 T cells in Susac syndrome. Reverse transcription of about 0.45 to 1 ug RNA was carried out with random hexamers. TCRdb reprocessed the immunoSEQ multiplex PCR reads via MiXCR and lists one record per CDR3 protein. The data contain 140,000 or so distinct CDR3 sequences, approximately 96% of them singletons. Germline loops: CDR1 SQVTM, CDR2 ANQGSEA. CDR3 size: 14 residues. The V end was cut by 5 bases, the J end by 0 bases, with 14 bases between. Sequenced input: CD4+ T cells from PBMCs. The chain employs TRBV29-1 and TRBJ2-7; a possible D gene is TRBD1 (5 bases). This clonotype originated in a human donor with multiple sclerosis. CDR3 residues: CSVSAQAYSYEQYF. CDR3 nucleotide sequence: TGCAGCGTTTCCGCACAGGCCTACTCCTACGAGCAGTACTTC.